This passage covers 5 T cell receptor beta chains from one sample sequenced in a study of T cells in Graves' hyperthyroidism and ophthalmopathy. Researchers amplified the TCR beta CDR3 regions from RNA transcripts. HTBI primers drove first-round RT-PCR of the TCR CDR3. MiXCR was run by TCRdb on the multiplex PCR reads, yielding one entry per CDR3 protein. The sample includes about 420,000 distinct CDR3 sequences, approximately 14% seen only once; the top ten take about 7.7%. The source material was blood. These receptors all come from a woman between 18 and 29 years old with Graves' hyperthyroidism.

As concerns this clonotype: This sequence may be a read error, since a much larger clone differs from it by one base. The chain carries TRBV30 and TRBJ2-1; D ambiguous. The CDR3 has 14 residues. Trimming left V 0 bases short and J 6 bases short, with 12 bases between. The germline V gene encodes CDR1 GTSNPN and CDR2 SVGIG (reference sequence). This chain's CDR3 is CAWSVPPRVNEQFF. The CDR3 DNA is TGTGCCTGGAGTGTACCCCCGAGAGTCAATGAGCAGTTCTTC.

This clonotype was found many times. The genes are TRBV7-9 and TRBJ1-2, with 8 nucleotides matching TRBD1. The CDR3 covers 17 residues. The J segment lost 0 bases and the V segment lost 1 base, leaving 7 bases of the junction unmatched. Germline-derived CDR1 and CDR2 are SEHNR and FQNEAQ (reference sequence). The CDR3 DNA sequence: TGTGCCAGCAGCTTAGTGGGACAGGTCACAGCTAACTATGGCTACACCTTC. Its protein is CASSLVGQVTANYGYTF.

This rearrangement joins TRBV2 to TRBJ2-3; 11 nucleotides align to TRBD2. Germline assignment: CDR1 SNHLY and CDR2 FYNNEI. CDR3 length: 17 residues. The junction had 12 bases not matched to a gene; V was cut back by 6 bases and J by 4 bases. The CDR3 DNA sequence: TGTGCCAGCAGAGATATTAGCGGGGGGGCGTTCGCAGATACGCAGTATTTT. As protein: CASRDISGGAFADTQYF.

The table lists this clonotype with many counts. This sequence joins TRBV5-1 and TRBJ1-2; D is ambiguous. CDR3 length: 17 residues. V was cut by 0 bases and J by 3 bases, with 18 bases left in between. CDR1 and CDR2 (germline): SGHRS, YFSETQ. Here the CDR3 DNA reads TGCGCCAGCAGCTTGGCGGGTGACCCCTTCAGCGACTATGGCTACACCTTC. Translated: CASSLAGDPFSDYGYTF.

This clonotype was counted at least ten times. The chain couples TRBV12-3 or TRBV12-4 to TRBJ2-3; 11 bases align to TRBD2. This CDR3 is built from 17 residues. J gave up 2 bases and V 2 bases, and 6 bases lay outside the gene matches. The CDR3 bases are TGTGCCAGCAGTTTATCTAGCGGGGGGACCCACACAGATACGCAGTATTTT. Translated: CASSLSSGGTHTDTQYF.